This entry is about one T cell receptor (beta chain). Antigen: not known. These data originate in a study of cytomegalovirus exposure and HLA in healthy donors. This CDR3 is 14 amino acids long. Trimming pared 2 bases from V and 7 bases from J, leaving 11 bases between. Germline V gene sequence: CDR1 SGHTA, CDR2 FQGNSA. A multiplex PCR was run with 60 Vbeta primers and 13 Jbeta primers. Libraries were prepared by immunoSEQ multiplex PCR; TCRdb keeps only in-frame clonotypes and omits some of them. This sample has over 150,000 clones, with around 69% found just once. Study outcomes and limitations: TCR beta sequences numbering some 17,000 were associated with HLA alleles at 0.05 false discovery rate in a later analysis.

This chain uses TRBV7-2 with TRBJ1-4; D gene uncertain. The TCR sequence derives from a man aged 60-69 years in good health and CMV-seronegative. The sequenced material came from PBMCs. CDR3 nucleotide sequence: TGTGCCAGCAGCTTATCCCCCGCCAGTGAAAAACTGTTTTTT. This encodes CASSLSPASEKLFF.